The 20 T cell receptor beta chains in this list originate from one sample, sequenced in a study of T cell repertoires in cytomegalovirus infection. TCRdb ran MiXCR on the reads and lists one entry per CDR3 protein. Found here are around 350,000 distinct CDR3 sequences, 15% to 20% of them singletons; the top ten hold under 9%. Sequenced sample: PBMCs. The receptors shown here come from a human donor in good health (CMV status not recorded). Some clones in this sample may be carry-over from other donors' samples.

This chain joins TRBV5-1 and TRBJ1-2; 12 bases match TRBD1. The V segment lost 4 bases and the J segment 8 bases; nucleotides outside the gene matches: 9. This CDR3 spans 15 amino acids. CDR1 and CDR2 from the germline V gene are SGHRS and YFSETQ. Written as DNA, the CDR3 is TGCGCCAGCAGCGAGACGGGACAGGGGGCGCGAGGCTACACCTTC. This encodes CASSETGQGARGYTF.

The chain joins TRBV6-1 to TRBJ2-5; TRBD2 is a possible D gene (6 bases). V dropped 6 bases and J dropped 5 bases, with 13 bases sitting between them. Germline V gene lookup returns CDR1 MNHNS and CDR2 SASEGT. The CDR3 spans 13 residues. The CDR3 here is CASRTVAVETQYF. The CDR3 nucleotides read TGTGCCAGCAGGACCGTAGCGGTTGAGACCCAGTACTTC.

This clonotype has a count of ten or more. The chain is built from TRBV12-3 or TRBV12-4 and TRBJ2-1; D is possibly TRBD2 (5 bases). The V end lost 8 bases, the J end lost 2 bases, and 16 bases lay between the germline ends. The CDR3 is 15 amino acids. The CDR3 DNA sequence: TGTGCCAGCGGAGATCGGGGTGGGACCTACAATGAGCAGTTCTTC. This encodes CASGDRGGTYNEQFF.

This clonotype was found many times. V gene TRBV12-3 or TRBV12-4 combines with J gene TRBJ1-2, with 8 bases matching TRBD1. The trim removed 0 bases at V and 4 bases at J, leaving 7 bases unmatched. This CDR3 region has 16 residues. The CDR3 protein is CASSLADRANSYGYTF. The CDR3 DNA sequence: TGTGCCAGCAGTTTAGCGGACAGGGCTAATAGCTATGGCTACACCTTC.

This clonotype appeared many times. In DNA, the CDR3 is TGTGCCAGCAGTCGCAGCCGGCCAGGGGACGATGAGCAGTTCTTC. It specifies CASSRSRPGDDEQFF. The chain combines TRBV6-1 with TRBJ2-1; possible D gene TRBD1, 6 bases. Germline V gives CDR1 MNHNS, CDR2 SASEGT. This CDR3 has 15 residues. Deletions cut 5 bases from V and 8 bases from J, with 19 bases between.

About this clonotype: Without the conserved terminal phenylalanine or tryptophan, this CDR3 likely stems from a read error. The gene calls are TRBV4-1 and TRBJ1-2; 7 nucleotides match TRBD1. CDR3 length: 15 amino acids. CDR1 and CDR2 from the germline V gene are MGHRA and YSYEKL. V was pared by 0 bases and J by 4 bases, with 5 bases of the junction left unmatched. The CDR3 loop is CASSQEPRDSYGYTI. For the CDR3, the DNA is TGCGCCAGCAGCCAAGAGCCGCGGGACAGCTATGGCTACACCATC.

The chain combines TRBV20-1 with TRBJ1-2, with 7 bases aligning to TRBD1. The V and J ends lost 5 bases and 3 bases, in that order; junction bases with no gene match: 3. Germline V gene data show CDR1 as DFQATT and CDR2 as SNEGSKA (reference sequence). This CDR3 has 12 amino acids. The CDR3, as DNA: TGCAGTGCTGCAGGACAGGACTATGGCTACACCTTC. This sequence encodes CSAAGQDYGYTF.

This clonotype was seen repeatedly, ten times or more. The chain uses TRBV7-2 and TRBJ2-5; 10 nucleotides match TRBD1. Looked up from germline, CDR1 is SGHTA and CDR2 is FQGNSA. The CDR3 has 13 amino acids. V was clipped by 9 bases and J by 5 bases; unmatched bases: 6. The CDR3 region is CASSRDRGETQYF. CDR3 coding DNA: TGTGCCAGTAGCAGGGACAGGGGCGAGACCCAGTACTTC.

This sequence joins TRBV29-1 and TRBJ2-5, with D perhaps matching TRBD1 (5 bases). Trimming removed 4 bases at V and 2 bases at J, with 14 bases between. CDR1 and CDR2 (germline): SQVTM, ANQGSEA. The CDR3 is made up of 14 amino acids. The CDR3 DNA sequence: TGCAGCGTTGGGACAACCACACTTCAAGAGACCCAGTACTTC. Residues: CSVGTTTLQETQYF.

Only a few counts were recorded for this clonotype. This chain joins TRBV5-6 and TRBJ2-2; D is undetermined. The CDR3 is made up of 15 amino acids. CDR1 and CDR2 from the germline V gene are SGHDT and YYEEEE. Deletions cut 4 bases from V and 3 bases from J, with 13 bases between. DNA for the CDR3: TGTGCCAGCAGCCCTGGGCCGCTGGACACCGGGGAGCTGTTTTTT. As protein: CASSPGPLDTGELFF.

This clonotype occurred a few times. V usage is TRBV5-1 and J usage is TRBJ1-3; D remains ambiguous. This CDR3 spans 16 amino acids. CDR1 SGHRS and CDR2 YFSETQ come from the germline V gene. Trimming cost V 0 bases and J 0 bases, with 10 bases left between them. Here the CDR3 reads CASSLGGFSSGNTIYF. The CDR3 region has the DNA TGCGCCAGCAGCTTGGGGGGATTTTCCTCTGGAAACACCATATATTTT.

Ten or more counts support this clonotype. The rearrangement links TRBV12-3 or TRBV12-4 to TRBJ1-2, with D possibly TRBD1 on 5 matching bases. This CDR3 has 11 amino acids. The V and J ends lost 8 bases and 7 bases respectively, with 11 bases between them. CDR3 sequence reads: CASGAGFGYTF. CDR3 in DNA: TGTGCCAGCGGTGCAGGGTTTGGCTACACCTTC.

The rearrangement uses TRBV5-6 and TRBJ2-7; the match to TRBD2 covers 7 bases. This CDR3 has 13 residues. Germline CDR1 SGHDT, CDR2 YYEEEE. Trimming removed 0 bases from V and 5 bases from J; junction bases left unmatched: 2. The CDR3 nucleotides read TGTGCCAGCAGCTTGGAACTAGCGAACGAGCAGTACTTC. As protein: CASSLELANEQYF.

V gene TRBV20-1 combines with J gene TRBJ2-7; 9 bases are shared with TRBD2. This CDR3 spans 14 amino acids. Germline CDR1 is DFQATT and CDR2 is SNEGSKA (reference sequence). Trimming at V came to 6 bases and at J to 1 base, leaving 7 bases not matched to a gene. CDR3 sequence reads: CSAYGLATSYEQYF. CDR3 coding DNA: TGCAGTGCCTACGGACTAGCGACATCCTACGAGCAGTACTTC.

This clonotype has more than one count but fewer than ten. The genes are TRBV4-1 and TRBJ1-5; D not certain. Germline V lookup: CDR1 MGHRA, CDR2 YSYEKL. V dropped 2 bases and J dropped 5 bases, with 10 bases sitting between them. CDR3 length: 14 amino acids. The CDR3 DNA is TGCGCCAGCAGCCAACCTGGGAGGTATCAGCCCCAGCATTTT. Encoded protein: CASSQPGRYQPQHF.

Concerning this clonotype itself: Just one base apart from a much larger clone, this may be a read error. The chain has TRBV4-1 and TRBJ1-2; TRBD1 agrees at 7 bases. The CDR3 runs 15 residues. The germline gives CDR1 MGHRA, CDR2 YSYEKL. The CDR3 loop is CASRQEGRTGDGYTF. The CDR3 nucleotides are TGCGCCAGCAGACAAGAAGGTCGGACAGGTGATGGCTACACCTTC.

The CDR3 protein is CASSLSNRDSPLHF. CDR3 bases: TGTGCCAGCAGTTTAAGTAACAGAGATTCACCCCTCCACTTT. The rearrangement joins TRBV12-3 or TRBV12-4 to TRBJ1-6, with no clear D. V dropped 2 bases and J dropped 8 bases, with 10 bases sitting between them. The CDR3 consists of 14 residues.

This clonotype appeared many times. This chain uses TRBV7-2 with TRBJ1-5, with D perhaps TRBD1 (5 bases). Trimming took off 5 bases at V and 1 base at J, with 15 bases between the two ends. Germline assignment: CDR1 SGHTA and CDR2 FQGNSA. The CDR3 length is 16 residues. The CDR3, as DNA: TGTGCCAGCAGCCCATACGGGGGGATGAGCAATCAGCCCCAGCATTTT. Protein sequence: CASSPYGGMSNQPQHF.

The gene calls are TRBV29-1 and TRBJ2-2; the match to TRBD2 covers 7 bases. From germline, CDR1 is SQVTM and CDR2 ANQGSEA. Trimming at V came to 5 bases and at J to 0 bases, leaving 21 bases not matched to a gene. The CDR3 runs 20 residues. The CDR3 region has the DNA TGCAGCGTTCGGATCCCTAAGTATCTCACTAGCGCTCCGAACACCGGGGAGCTGTTTTTT. Amino acids: CSVRIPKYLTSAPNTGELFF.

In its sample, this clonotype was seen many times. The chain joins TRBV7-8 to TRBJ2-3, with a possible D match to TRBD1 (5 bases). From germline, CDR1 is SGHVS and CDR2 FQNEAQ. Trimming pared 1 base from V and 0 bases from J, leaving 11 bases between. The CDR3 runs 16 residues. CDR3 region: CASSLEGVGSTDTQYF. The CDR3 DNA reads as TGTGCCAGCAGCTTAGAAGGGGTAGGAAGCACAGATACGCAGTATTTT.